Listed here is a single T cell receptor (beta chain). Its antigen remains unknown. Repertoires were generated with immunoSEQ multiplex PCR, while TCRdb's copy carries only in-frame clones and drops some. The sample comprises 89,000 or so clones, 75% to 95% of which are singletons, and 9.5% to 13% rests with the top ten. The source of the sample is a study of T cell responses to AZD1222 COVID-19 vaccine. Findings and limits, study-wide: Epitopes outside B.1.351 and B.1.1.7 mutated regions reportedly drew nearly half of spike TCRs.

Source: peripheral blood, taken 28 days after the second AZD1222 dose. This sequence was found in an adult who received the AZD1222 COVID-19 vaccine.

The CDR3 region is CASSLERMSNSPLHF. CDR3 in DNA: TGCGCCAGCAGCTTGGAACGGATGAGTAATTCACCCCTCCACTTT. This sequence joins TRBV5-1 and TRBJ1-6; unclear D gene. The CDR3 runs to 15 residues. CDR1 is SGHRS and CDR2 is YFSETQ in the germline V gene. The V gene lost 0 bases and the J gene lost 6 bases, with 10 bases spanning the gap.